Below, 25 T cell receptor beta chains from the same sample are listed, as sequenced in a study of cytomegalovirus exposure and HLA in healthy donors. Amplification used 60 Vbeta primers and 13 Jbeta primers. Using immunoSEQ multiplex PCR, the repertoire was profiled, and TCRdb retains in-frame clones only, with some absent. Here the sample spans 140,000 to 150,000 clones, just under 75% being singletons. Sequenced input: PBMCs. These receptors all come from a woman between 18 and 29 years old in good health and CMV-seronegative.

The V call is TRBV5-1, the J call TRBJ1-3, with D possibly TRBD1 on 5 matching bases. The germline V gene encodes CDR1 SGHRS and CDR2 YFSETQ. V was trimmed by 0 bases and J by 0 bases, leaving 13 bases between them. CDR3 length equals 17 residues. The CDR3, as DNA: TGCGCCAGCAGCTTGGCGCCTCAGGGAGGCTCTGGAAACACCATATATTTT. It specifies CASSLAPQGGSGNTIYF.

The chain has TRBV5-1 and TRBJ2-7; 8 nucleotides match TRBD2. This CDR3 contains 14 residues. V was pared by 6 bases and J by 0 bases, with 5 bases of the junction left unmatched. In germline, CDR1 is SGHRS, CDR2 YFSETQ. The DNA of the CDR3 is TGCGCCAGCAACCAGCGGGGGACCTCCTACGAGCAGTACGTC. It translates to CASNQRGTSYEQYV.

V is TRBV2 and J is TRBJ2-3; 10 bases fit TRBD2. From germline, CDR1 is SNHLY and CDR2 FYNNEI. This CDR3 region has 17 residues. After removal of 3 bases from V and 4 bases from J, the junction contained 10 bases not matched to a gene. CDR3 loop: CASSDASGGAKSDTQYF. The CDR3 coding sequence is TGTGCCAGCAGTGACGCGAGCGGGGGGGCCAAGTCAGATACGCAGTATTTT.

This chain uses TRBV28 with TRBJ1-3, with a possible D match to TRBD1 (5 bases). The germline V gene encodes CDR1 MDHEN and CDR2 SYDVKM. CDR3 length equals 15 residues. The V and J ends lost 2 bases and 0 bases respectively, with 8 bases between them. The CDR3 sequence: CASSLGTASGNTIYF. The CDR3 DNA sequence: TGTGCCAGCAGTTTAGGGACTGCCTCTGGAAACACCATATATTTT.

The chain has TRBV28 and TRBJ2-1, with 9 bases matching TRBD1. This CDR3 comprises 16 residues. V lost 3 bases, J lost 1 base, and 4 bases stayed unmatched. CDR1 is MDHEN and CDR2 is SYDVKM in the germline V gene. In nucleotides, the CDR3 is TGTGCCAGCAGTTTTACGACAGGGGGGTCCTACAATGAGCAGTTCTTC. This translates into CASSFTTGGSYNEQFF. The full variable domain, in which reference TRBV28 and TRBJ2-1 provide the parts outside the CDR3, is DVKVTQSSRYLVKRTGEKVFLECVQDMDHENMFWYRQDPGLGLRLIYFSYDVKMKEKGDIPEGYSVSREKKERFSLILESASTNQTSMYLCASSFTTGGSYNEQFFGPGTRLTVL.

In its sample, this clone was seen a few times. This rearrangement joins TRBV2 to TRBJ1-2; D is unclear. This CDR3 spans 12 amino acids. CDR1 and CDR2 from the germline V gene are SNHLY and FYNNEI. V lost 3 bases to trimming and J lost 1 base, with 3 bases between them. CDR3 DNA: TGTGCCAGCAGTGAGAGTAACTATGGCTACACCTTC. It yields the protein CASSESNYGYTF.

The chain has TRBV5-4 and TRBJ2-2; no firm D call. The length of the CDR3 is 16 residues. Trimming shortened V by 4 bases and J by 0 bases, and 13 bases separated the two germline ends. Per the germline V gene, CDR1 is SGHNT and CDR2 is YYREEE (reference sequence). The CDR3 is CASSLPSPANTGELFF. DNA for the CDR3: TGTGCCAGCAGCCTTCCAAGCCCCGCGAACACCGGGGAGCTGTTTTTT. Supplemented by reference TRBV5-4 and TRBJ2-2, the full variable domain reads ETGVTQSPTHLIKTRGQQVTLRCSSQSGHNTVSWYQQALGQGPQFIFQYYREEENGRGNFPPRFSGLQFPNYSSELNVNALELDDSALYLCASSLPSPANTGELFFGEGSRLTVL.

The rearrangement links TRBV7-2 to TRBJ2-7; 8 positions agree with TRBD2. The CDR3 has 14 residues. J was trimmed by 4 bases and V by 4 bases; bases with no gene match: 6. Germline V gives CDR1 SGHTA, CDR2 FQGNSA. The CDR3 nucleotides read TGTGCCAGCAGCTGGGGGGGGACTAGATACGAGCAGTACGTC. Its translation: CASSWGGTRYEQYV.

The chain employs TRBV9 and TRBJ2-5; 12 bases map to TRBD2. With 0 bases clipped from V and 5 bases from J, the junction kept 11 bases outside the gene matches. CDR3 size: 18 residues. CDR1 and CDR2 from the germline V gene are SGDLS and YYNGEE. The CDR3 DNA reads TGTGCCAGCAGCGTAGGGCTAGCGGGGGGGCCTTCAGGGGAGACCCAGTACTTC. Amino acids: CASSVGLAGGPSGETQYF.

This clone has more than one count but fewer than ten. The V call is TRBV7-9, the J call TRBJ2-3, with 8 bases aligning to TRBD2. Germline V CDR1 and CDR2: SEHNR, FQNEAQ (reference sequence). The CDR3 runs 17 residues. J gave up 5 bases and V 0 bases, and 10 bases lay outside the gene matches. As DNA, the CDR3 is TGTGCCAGCAGCTTAGCGTGGTTCGGGGGGGGGTTAGATACGCAGTATTTT. Amino acids: CASSLAWFGGGLDTQYF.

V and J are TRBV12-5 and TRBJ2-1, with 7 bases identical to TRBD2. The germline gives CDR1 LGHNT, CDR2 FRNRAP. Germline trimming cut 1 base from V and 4 bases from J; bases unmatched to any gene: 7. The CDR3 runs to 16 residues. The CDR3 sequence is CASGLGWRAGYNEQFF. The DNA of the CDR3 is TGTGCTAGTGGTTTGGGATGGAGAGCGGGATACAATGAGCAGTTCTTC. The full variable domain, in which reference TRBV12-5 and TRBJ2-1 provide the parts outside the CDR3, is DARVTQTPRHKVTEMGQEVTMRCQPILGHNTVFWYRQTMMQGLELLAYFRNRAPLDDSGMPKDRFSAEMPDATLATLKIQPSEPRDSAVYFCASGLGWRAGYNEQFFGPGTRLTVL.

This clone occurred once. The chain combines TRBV20-1 with TRBJ1-2, with D tentatively TRBD1 (6 bases). The germline CDR1 and CDR2 sequences are DFQATT and SNEGSKA (reference sequence). This CDR3 has 11 amino acids. V gave up 3 bases and J gave up 7 bases, with 9 bases separating them. The CDR3 DNA is TGCAGTGCTAGCGGGGGGCTTGGCTACACCTTC. Translation gives CSASGGLGYTF.

This sequence joins TRBV5-1 and TRBJ1-1; D is possibly TRBD1 (6 bases). Trimming stripped 4 bases from V and 5 bases from J, with 15 bases between. The CDR3 length is 14 residues. Germline CDR1 reads SGHRS; CDR2 reads YFSETQ. In nucleotides, the CDR3 is TGCGCCAGCAGCGGATATTCAGGGGTGACTGAAGCTTTCTTT. Translated, it gives CASSGYSGVTEAFF.

In its sample, this clone was seen once. V gene TRBV2 combines with J gene TRBJ2-1; tentative D call: TRBD1 (5 bases). V shed 0 bases and J shed 5 bases, with 11 bases lying between them. The CDR3 spans 15 residues. CDR1 and CDR2 from the germline V gene are SNHLY and FYNNEI. The CDR3 here is CASSEAQGSHNEQFF. The CDR3 region has the DNA TGTGCCAGCAGTGAAGCGCAGGGTAGCCACAATGAGCAGTTCTTC.

The rearrangement uses TRBV7-9 and TRBJ2-2; TRBD1 matches 10 bases. The J segment lost 0 bases and the V segment lost 4 bases, leaving 5 bases of the junction unmatched. The CDR3 is 17 residues long. Germline V gives CDR1 SEHNR, CDR2 FQNEAQ (reference sequence). The CDR3 coding sequence is TGTGCCAGCAGCTCCCGGGGACAGGGGACGAACACCGGGGAGCTGTTTTTT. It codes for CASSSRGQGTNTGELFF.

The CDR3 loop reads CASSQVLRVNTEAFF. The CDR3 DNA follows: TGCGCCAGCAGCCAAGTATTGCGGGTGAACACTGAAGCTTTCTTT. This chain uses TRBV4-3 with TRBJ1-1, with D unresolved. CDR3 length: 15 residues. Germline V gene lookup returns CDR1 LGHNA and CDR2 YSLEER. The ends were cut back, 1 base at V and 0 bases at J, with 9 bases in the middle.

The J gene is TRBJ2-1, the V gene TRBV5-1; the match to TRBD2 covers 11 bases. Trimming at V came to 3 bases and at J to 7 bases, leaving 6 bases not matched to a gene. CDR3 length: 15 residues. Germline V gene data show CDR1 as SGHRS and CDR2 as YFSETQ. The CDR3 DNA reads as TGCGCCAGCAGCTCAACTAGCGGGGGTGGGAATGAGCAGTTCTTC. Its protein product is CASSSTSGGGNEQFF. The full variable domain, rest sourced from reference TRBV5-1 and TRBJ2-1, is KAGVTQTPRYLIKTRGQQVTLSCSPISGHRSVSWYQQTPGQGLQFLFEYFSETQRNKGNFPGRFSGRQFSNSRSEMNVSTLELGDSALYLCASSSTSGGGNEQFFGPGTRLTVL.

The V call is TRBV6-5, the J call TRBJ1-5; no clear D gene. Germline CDR1 is MNHEY and CDR2 is SVGAGI. The ends were cut back, 6 bases at V and 0 bases at J, with 12 bases in the middle. This CDR3 has 15 amino acids. The CDR3 bases are TGTGCCAGCAGGGCCCTCGTGTATAGCAATCAGCCCCAGCATTTT. Translation: CASRALVYSNQPQHF.

The V and J genes are TRBV28 and TRBJ1-4, with TRBD1 identical over 9 bases. In germline, CDR1 is MDHEN, CDR2 SYDVKM. The CDR3 extends over 12 amino acids. J was trimmed by 11 bases and V by 11 bases; bases with no gene match: 9. The chain's CDR3 is CAATGTGWKLFF. Here the CDR3 DNA reads TGTGCCGCAACCGGGACAGGGTGGAAACTGTTTTTT.

The chain couples TRBV4-2 to TRBJ1-1, with D unclear. The V gene's germline CDR1 is LGHNA and CDR2 YNFKEQ. V lost 1 base and J lost 0, with 9 bases in between. CDR3 length equals 15 residues. CDR3 DNA: TGTGCCAGCAGCCAAGTAGACACCGTGAACACTGAAGCTTTCTTT. It translates to CASSQVDTVNTEAFF.

The chain is built from TRBV7-9 and TRBJ1-1, with D possibly being TRBD1 (6 bases). The CDR3 runs to 12 residues. Trimming took 4 bases from V and 6 from J, leaving 9 bases between them. The germline V gene has CDR1 SEHNR and CDR2 FQNEAQ (reference sequence). The CDR3 bases are TGTGCCAGCAGCTCAGGGGCCTCTGAAGCTTTCTTT. Residues: CASSSGASEAFF.

The DNA of the CDR3 is TGTGCCAGCAGTGAAGGAAGAGCGGGGGGGCTAGAGACCCAGTACTTC. Translated: CASSEGRAGGLETQYF. V usage is TRBV2 and J usage is TRBJ2-5, with TRBD2 matching over 10 bases. Germline V gene data show CDR1 as SNHLY and CDR2 as FYNNEI. The CDR3 is made up of 16 amino acids. The V and J ends lost 1 base and 4 bases, in that order; junction bases with no gene match: 6.

The V call is TRBV5-6, the J call TRBJ1-5, with TRBD1 matching over 7 bases. V shed 3 bases, J shed 7 bases, and the junction held 4 bases outside the gene matches. The CDR3 sequence is 13 residues long. Germline CDR1 reads SGHDT; CDR2 reads YYEEEE. The CDR3 region is CASSSTGSQPQHF. The CDR3 DNA reads TGTGCCAGCAGCTCGACAGGGTCCCAGCCCCAGCATTTT.

V is TRBV5-6 and J is TRBJ2-7; a weak D match, TRBD1 (6 bases). V lost 4 bases, J lost 4 bases, and 15 bases lay in between. Germline loops: CDR1 SGHDT, CDR2 YYEEEE. The CDR3 has 14 residues. DNA for the CDR3: TGTGCCAGCAGCCGGCCAGGGGAGTGGTACGAGCAGTACTTC. It yields the protein CASSRPGEWYEQYF. Complete variable domain (other parts from reference TRBV5-6 and TRBJ2-7): DAGVTQSPTHLIKTRGQQVTLRCSPKSGHDTVSWYQQALGQGPQFIFQYYEEEERQRGNFPDRFSGHQFPNYSSELNVNALLLGDSALYLCASSRPGEWYEQYFGPGTRLTVT.

This clone occurred a few times. The rearrangement links TRBV10-1 to TRBJ1-2, with 8 bases identical to TRBD1. CDR3 length: 19 amino acids. V shed 6 bases, J shed 7 bases, and the junction held 25 bases outside the gene matches. Germline assignment: CDR1 WNHNN and CDR2 SYGVQD (reference sequence). CDR3 bases: TGCGCCAGCAGACCTTTTGGACAGGGTTCGACTTATTGTCTTCTTGGCTACACCTTC. It yields the protein CASRPFGQGSTYCLLGYTF.